These 24 T cell receptor beta chains were sequenced from one sample in a study of cytomegalovirus exposure and HLA in healthy donors. PCR was performed using 60 Vbeta and 13 Jbeta primers. TCRdb's copy holds only in-frame clones and misses some; the assay was immunoSEQ multiplex PCR. This sample has about 180,000 clones, with approximately 88% found just once. The specimen sequenced was PBMCs. The source of these receptors is a boy between 2 and 10 years old in good health and CMV-seronegative.

The rearrangement uses TRBV4-3 and TRBJ1-2, with 7 positions matching TRBD1. Germline V gives CDR1 LGHNA, CDR2 YSLEER. CDR3 size: 16 residues. V lost 0 bases and J lost 4; bases outside the gene matches: 8. The CDR3 is CASSQDGRGQPYGYTF. CDR3 DNA sequence: TGCGCCAGCAGCCAAGACGGAAGGGGGCAGCCCTATGGCTACACCTTC.

The gene calls are TRBV28 and TRBJ2-2; TRBD2 might be the D (6 bases). This CDR3 is built from 18 residues. Trimming shortened V by 4 bases and J by 0 bases, and 18 bases separated the two germline ends. The germline CDR1 and CDR2 sequences are MDHEN and SYDVKM. The chain's CDR3 is CASSYRRDVFANTGELFF. In nucleotides, the CDR3 is TGTGCCAGCAGTTATCGGAGGGATGTGTTCGCGAACACCGGGGAGCTGTTTTTT.

This chain links TRBV5-8 with TRBJ2-7, with a weak D call TRBD2 (6 bases). Germline V gives CDR1 SGHTS, CDR2 YDEGEE. The V end lost 0 bases, the J end lost 6 bases, and 10 bases lay between the germline ends. The CDR3 is 13 residues long. CDR3 sequence: CASSLDGGTEQYF. CDR3 in DNA: TGTGCCAGCAGCTTGGATGGCGGGACCGAGCAGTACTTC.

The CDR3 DNA reads TGTGCCAGCAGCTTGATGACAGGGTTAGTGGAGACCCAGTACTTC. Translated, it gives CASSLMTGLVETQYF. The chain employs TRBV5-6 and TRBJ2-5; 7 bases are a match to TRBD1. CDR3 length: 15 amino acids. Losses at the gene ends were 1 base for V and 5 bases for J; bases not matched to a gene: 8. From germline, CDR1 is SGHDT and CDR2 YYEEEE.

The chain links TRBV7-3 to TRBJ2-7; a possible D gene is TRBD2 (7 bases). Germline-derived CDR1 and CDR2 are SGHTA and FQGTGA. There are 17 residues in the CDR3. V gave up 2 bases and J gave up 6 bases, with 23 bases separating them. CDR3 residues: CASSLGEWEGQGCEQYF. The DNA for the CDR3 is TGTGCCAGCAGCTTAGGGGAGTGGGAGGGCCAGGGGTGCGAGCAGTACTTC.

A single count supports this clone. The V call is TRBV4-1, the J call TRBJ2-3; D is ambiguous. This CDR3 is built from 15 residues. V was pared by 1 base and J by 3 bases, with 11 bases between. Germline V gene lookup returns CDR1 MGHRA and CDR2 YSYEKL. The CDR3 DNA sequence: TGCGCCAGCAGCCAAGGACACTCGAATACAGATACGCAGTATTTT. Protein product: CASSQGHSNTDTQYF.

J is TRBJ2-2 and V is TRBV5-6, with 12 bases fitting TRBD2. This CDR3 has 16 residues. Trimming cost V 3 bases and J 4 bases; bases outside gene matches: 4. Germline loops: CDR1 SGHDT, CDR2 YYEEEE. CDR3 DNA sequence: TGTGCCAGCAGCTCCCCTAGCGGGGGGGCCACCGGGGAGCTGTTTTTT. Residues: CASSSPSGGATGELFF.

For this clone: Its ends do not fully match the called genes, so a read error is possible. The sample carries other DNA sequences with the same CDR3. In DNA form, the CDR3 reads TGCGCCAGCAGTTTCAACACCGGGACAGGGAGATATGGCTACACCTTC. Translation gives CASSFNTGTGRYGYTF. The chain is built from TRBV27 and TRBJ1-2; 9 bases align to TRBD1. Germline loops: CDR1 MNHEY, CDR2 SMNVEV (reference sequence). This CDR3 has 16 residues.

The rearrangement links TRBV5-6 to TRBJ2-4, with TRBD2 identical over 8 bases. CDR1 and CDR2 (germline): SGHDT, YYEEEE. V lost 0 bases to trimming and J lost 5 bases; unmatched junction nucleotides: 4. CDR3 length: 15 residues. The CDR3 region has the DNA TGTGCCAGCAGCTTGGGGGCGGGGGGACAAAACATTCAGTACTTC. It yields the protein CASSLGAGGQNIQYF.

The chain employs TRBV30 and TRBJ2-1; D might be TRBD2 (5 bases). There are 15 residues in the CDR3. Trimming left V 4 bases short and J 0 bases short, with 13 bases between. Germline V gene lookup returns CDR1 GTSNPN and CDR2 SVGIG (reference sequence). CDR3 bases: TGTGCCTGGAACGTCGGGATGAGCTCCTACAATGAGCAGTTCTTC. Its protein is CAWNVGMSSYNEQFF. Full variable domain (rest looked up from reference TRBV30 and TRBJ2-1): SQTIHQWPATLVQPVGSPLSLECTVEGTSNPNLYWYRQAAGRGLQLLFYSVGIGQISSEVPQNLSASRPQDRQFILSSKKLLLSDSGFYLCAWNVGMSSYNEQFFGPGTRLTVL.

The V gene is TRBV6-1, the J gene TRBJ2-3; 8 bases fit TRBD2. From germline, CDR1 is MNHNS and CDR2 SASEGT. The V gene end was trimmed by 2 bases and the J gene end by 0 bases; junction bases not matched to a gene: 13. This CDR3 is built from 19 residues. In DNA, the CDR3 is TGTGCCAGCAGTGAAATGCAGACCGGGACTAGGGCTAGCACAGATACGCAGTATTTT. This gives the protein CASSEMQTGTRASTDTQYF.

The chain uses TRBV7-9 and TRBJ2-5; D perhaps matches TRBD2 (6 bases). V gave up 3 bases and J gave up 5 bases, with 16 bases separating them. The germline CDR1 and CDR2 sequences are SEHNR and FQNEAQ (reference sequence). CDR3 length equals 15 residues. Here the CDR3 reads CASSLRDFQTETQYF. CDR3 DNA sequence: TGTGCCAGCAGCTTGAGGGACTTCCAAACTGAGACCCAGTACTTC.

The chain is built from TRBV5-1 and TRBJ2-2, with D perhaps TRBD1 (6 bases). The CDR3 length is 13 residues. CDR1 and CDR2 from the germline V gene are SGHRS and YFSETQ. Trimming left V 4 bases short and J 7 bases short, with 11 bases between. DNA of the CDR3: TGCGCCAGCAGCCTAGGACAGAACGGGGAGCTGTTTTTT. Translation: CASSLGQNGELFF. Full variable domain (outside the CDR3, taken from reference TRBV5-1 and TRBJ2-2): KAGVTQTPRYLIKTRGQQVTLSCSPISGHRSVSWYQQTPGQGLQFLFEYFSETQRNKGNFPGRFSGRQFSNSRSEMNVSTLELGDSALYLCASSLGQNGELFFGEGSRLTVL.

This chain links TRBV29-1 with TRBJ1-4, with 9 bases aligning to TRBD1. J lost 3 bases, V lost 1 base, and 9 bases had no gene match. CDR1 and CDR2 from the germline V gene are SQVTM and ANQGSEA. The CDR3 is 17 amino acids. CDR3 residues: CSVEGWGRDRANEKLFF. CDR3 nucleotide sequence: TGCAGCGTTGAAGGGTGGGGGAGGGACAGGGCTAATGAAAAACTGTTTTTT. Looking up the rest from reference TRBV29-1 and TRBJ1-4 gives the full variable domain: SAVISQKPSRDICQRGTSLTIQCQVDSQVTMMFWYRQQPGQSLTLIATANQGSEATYESGFVIDKFPISRPNLTFSTLTVSNMSPEDSSIYLCSVEGWGRDRANEKLFFGSGTQLSVL.

V and J are TRBV4-1 and TRBJ2-7; 9 bases are a match to TRBD1. V gave up 4 bases and J gave up 3 bases; unmatched junction bases: 4. In germline, CDR1 is MGHRA, CDR2 YSYEKL. This CDR3 contains 14 residues. CDR3 nucleotide sequence: TGCGCCAGCAGCCCCGGGACAGGGAGCTACGAGCAGTACTTC. The encoded protein is CASSPGTGSYEQYF.

The V gene is TRBV29-1, the J gene TRBJ2-6; TRBD2 agrees at 7 bases. This CDR3 contains 15 residues. Germline lookup yields CDR1 SQVTM and CDR2 ANQGSEA. J was trimmed by 3 bases and V by 4 bases; bases with no gene match: 6. CDR3 bases: TGCAGCGTTGCAAGCGGGGCGGATGGGGCCAACGTCCTGACTTTC. It translates to CSVASGADGANVLTF.

This chain connects TRBV15 to TRBJ1-4; D not certain. The CDR3 length is 16 residues. Per the germline V gene, CDR1 is LNHNV and CDR2 is YYDKDF (reference sequence). Trimming removed 0 bases at V and 1 base at J, with 9 bases between. The CDR3 sequence is CATSRDRAETNEKLFF. CDR3 DNA sequence: TGTGCCACCAGCAGAGATCGTGCGGAAACTAATGAAAAACTGTTTTTT.

The chain recombines TRBV15 with TRBJ1-1; TRBD1 matches 8 bases. After removal of 2 bases from V and 8 bases from J, the junction contained 1 base not matched to a gene. Per the germline V gene, CDR1 is LNHNV and CDR2 is YYDKDF (reference sequence). This CDR3 comprises 12 residues. Here the CDR3 reads CATSRRTGEAFF. The CDR3 nucleotides read TGTGCCACCAGCAGACGGACAGGGGAAGCTTTCTTT.

The chain couples TRBV4-3 to TRBJ1-2; perhaps TRBD1 as D (5 bases). V gave up 0 bases and J gave up 7 bases, with 18 bases separating them. CDR3 length: 16 residues. From germline, CDR1 is LGHNA and CDR2 YSLEER. The CDR3, as DNA: TGCGCCAGCAGCCAAGATGGTCGGGGGGAATTGGGTGGCTACACCTTC. Its protein product is CASSQDGRGELGGYTF.

CDR3 in DNA: TGTGCCAGCAGCCAAGATACGGCAGAGGGGGATGGCTACACCTTC. This translates into CASSQDTAEGDGYTF. This sequence joins TRBV4-2 and TRBJ1-2; the D gene is possibly TRBD1 (6 bases). The V end lost 0 bases, the J end lost 6 bases, and 14 bases lay between the germline ends. The CDR3 length is 15 residues. Germline CDR1 is LGHNA and CDR2 is YNFKEQ.

The chain couples TRBV30 to TRBJ1-2; 7 bases are a match to TRBD1. Germline V gene sequence: CDR1 GTSNPN, CDR2 SVGIG (reference sequence). V was pared by 4 bases and J by 7 bases, with 6 bases of the junction left unmatched. There are 12 residues in the CDR3. The CDR3: CAWTRDRGGYTF. The DNA of the CDR3 is TGTGCCTGGACCCGGGACAGAGGTGGCTACACCTTC.

V gene TRBV6-5 combines with J gene TRBJ2-6; D may be TRBD1 (6 bases). V lost 5 bases and J 0 bases, leaving 8 bases between the germline ends. CDR1 is MNHEY, CDR2 SVGAGI, per germline. This CDR3 has 15 residues. The CDR3 protein is CASSTQGSGANVLTF. In nucleotides, the CDR3 is TGTGCCAGCAGTACACAGGGCTCTGGGGCCAACGTCCTGACTTTC.

This chain joins TRBV5-6 and TRBJ1-1, with unresolved D. V gave up 0 bases and J gave up 8 bases, with 11 bases separating them. CDR1 SGHDT and CDR2 YYEEEE come from the germline V gene. The CDR3 runs 13 residues. The CDR3 reads CASSLVASGEAFF. The CDR3 DNA reads as TGTGCCAGCAGCTTGGTTGCGTCGGGGGAAGCTTTCTTT.

This clone has a single count. The chain links TRBV5-5 to TRBJ1-2; TRBD1 aligns across 8 bases. CDR1 and CDR2 from the germline V gene are SGHKS and YYEKEE (reference sequence). This CDR3 contains 14 residues. The V and J ends lost 4 bases and 2 bases, in that order; junction bases with no gene match: 4. CDR3 coding DNA: TGTGCCAGCAGCCCGGGACAGGCGAACTATGGCTACACCTTC. Its protein is CASSPGQANYGYTF.